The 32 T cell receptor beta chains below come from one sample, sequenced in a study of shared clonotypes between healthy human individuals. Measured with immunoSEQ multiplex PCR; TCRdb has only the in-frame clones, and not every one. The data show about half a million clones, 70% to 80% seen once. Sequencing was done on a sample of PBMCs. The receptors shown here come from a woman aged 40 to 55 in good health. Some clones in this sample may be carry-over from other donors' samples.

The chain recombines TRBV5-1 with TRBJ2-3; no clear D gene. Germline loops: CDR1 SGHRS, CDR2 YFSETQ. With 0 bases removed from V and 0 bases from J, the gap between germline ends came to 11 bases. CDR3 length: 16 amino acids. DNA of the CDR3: TGCGCCAGCAGCTTGGCAGGTAGCTTTAGCACAGATACGCAGTATTTT. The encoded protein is CASSLAGSFSTDTQYF.

CDR3 in amino acids: CASSFSGGSGDTIYF. The CDR3, as DNA: TGCGCCAGCAGCTTCAGTGGGGGGTCCGGCGACACCATATATTTT. This chain joins TRBV5-1 and TRBJ1-3; possibly TRBD1 for D (5 bases). The CDR3 loop spans 15 amino acids. V lost 2 bases and J lost 8, with 17 bases in between. Germline CDR1 is SGHRS and CDR2 is YFSETQ.

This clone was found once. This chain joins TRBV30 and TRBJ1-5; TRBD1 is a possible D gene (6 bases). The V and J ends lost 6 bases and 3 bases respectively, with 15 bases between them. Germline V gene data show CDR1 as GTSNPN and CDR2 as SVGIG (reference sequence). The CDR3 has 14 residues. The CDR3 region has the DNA TGTGCCTGTGCTGTTGGGGGCACCAATCAGCCCCAGCATTTT. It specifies CACAVGGTNQPQHF.

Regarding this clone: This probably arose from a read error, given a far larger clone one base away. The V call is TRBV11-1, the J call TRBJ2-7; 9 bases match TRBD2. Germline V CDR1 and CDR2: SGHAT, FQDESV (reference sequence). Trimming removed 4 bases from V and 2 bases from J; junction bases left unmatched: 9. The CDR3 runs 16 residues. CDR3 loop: CASSSPETSGTYEQYF. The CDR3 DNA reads TGTGCCAGCAGCTCTCCAGAGACTAGCGGCACCTACGAGCAGTACTTC.

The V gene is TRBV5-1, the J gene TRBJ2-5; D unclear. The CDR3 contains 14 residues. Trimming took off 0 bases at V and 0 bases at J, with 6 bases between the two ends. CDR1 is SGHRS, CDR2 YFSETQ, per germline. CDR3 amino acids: CASSLVQDQETQYF. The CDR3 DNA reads TGCGCCAGCAGCTTGGTGCAGGACCAAGAGACCCAGTACTTC.

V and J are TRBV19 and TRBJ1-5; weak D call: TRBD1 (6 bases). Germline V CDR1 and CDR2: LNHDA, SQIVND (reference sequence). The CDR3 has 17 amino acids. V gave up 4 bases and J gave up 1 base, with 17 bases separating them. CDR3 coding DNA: TGTGCCAGTAGTACGCGGACAGCTCCAACAAGCAATCAGCCCCAGCATTTT. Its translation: CASSTRTAPTSNQPQHF. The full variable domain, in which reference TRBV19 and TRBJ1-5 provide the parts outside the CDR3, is DGGITQSPKYLFRKEGQNVTLSCEQNLNHDAMYWYRQDPGQGLRLIYYSQIVNDFQKGDIAEGYSVSREKKESFPLTVTSAQKNPTAFYLCASSTRTAPTSNQPQHFGDGTRLSIL.

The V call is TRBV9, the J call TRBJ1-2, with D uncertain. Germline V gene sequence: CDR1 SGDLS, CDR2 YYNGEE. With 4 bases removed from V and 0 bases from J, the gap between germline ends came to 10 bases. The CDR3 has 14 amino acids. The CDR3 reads CASSMDGANYGYTF. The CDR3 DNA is TGTGCCAGCAGCATGGACGGAGCTAACTATGGCTACACCTTC.

In DNA, the CDR3 is TGCGCCAGCAGTGAGTCGAAGTTTAGCAGCTACGAGCAGTACTTC. Protein product: CASSESKFSSYEQYF. The gene calls are TRBV10-2 and TRBJ2-7; D gene uncertain. V was trimmed by 0 bases and J by 3 bases, leaving 12 bases between them. Germline V lookup: CDR1 WSHSY, CDR2 SAAADI. The CDR3 sequence is 15 residues long.

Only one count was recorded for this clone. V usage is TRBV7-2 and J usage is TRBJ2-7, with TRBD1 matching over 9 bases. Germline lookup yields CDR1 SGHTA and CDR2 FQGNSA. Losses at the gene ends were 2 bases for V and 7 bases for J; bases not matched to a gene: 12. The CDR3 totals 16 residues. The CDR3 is CASSLTPGQGFREQYF. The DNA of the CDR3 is TGTGCCAGCAGCTTAACACCGGGACAGGGCTTCCGTGAGCAGTACTTC. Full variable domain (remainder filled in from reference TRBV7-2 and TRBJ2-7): GAGVSQSPSNKVTEKGKDVELRCDPISGHTALYWYRQSLGQGLEFLIYFQGNSAPDKSGLPSDRFSAERTGGSVSTLTIQRTQQEDSAVYLCASSLTPGQGFREQYFGPGTRLTVT.

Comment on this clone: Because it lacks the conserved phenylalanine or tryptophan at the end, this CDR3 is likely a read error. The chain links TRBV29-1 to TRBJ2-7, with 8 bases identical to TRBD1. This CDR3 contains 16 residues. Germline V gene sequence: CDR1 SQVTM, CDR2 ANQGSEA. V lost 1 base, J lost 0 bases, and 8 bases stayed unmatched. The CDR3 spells CSVEAPGTGGSYEQYL. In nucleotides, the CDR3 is TGCAGCGTTGAAGCCCCGGGCACAGGGGGCTCCTACGAGCAGTACTTA.

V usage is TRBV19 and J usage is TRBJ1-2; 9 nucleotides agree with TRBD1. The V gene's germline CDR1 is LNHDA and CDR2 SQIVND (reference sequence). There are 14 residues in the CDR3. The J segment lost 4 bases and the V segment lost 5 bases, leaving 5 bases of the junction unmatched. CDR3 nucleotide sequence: TGTGCCAGTAGTGCCTGGGACAGGGTCTATGGCTACACCTTC. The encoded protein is CASSAWDRVYGYTF. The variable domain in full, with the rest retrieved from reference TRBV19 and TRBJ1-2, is DGGITQSPKYLFRKEGQNVTLSCEQNLNHDAMYWYRQDPGQGLRLIYYSQIVNDFQKGDIAEGYSVSREKKESFPLTVTSAQKNPTAFYLCASSAWDRVYGYTFGSGTRLTVV.

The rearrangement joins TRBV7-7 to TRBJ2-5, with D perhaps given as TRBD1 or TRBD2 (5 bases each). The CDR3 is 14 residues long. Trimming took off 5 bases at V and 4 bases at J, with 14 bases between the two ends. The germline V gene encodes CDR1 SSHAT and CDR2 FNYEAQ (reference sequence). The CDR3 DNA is TGTGCCAGCAGCATTCAGGGTGGAGGAGAGACCCAGTACTTC. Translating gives CASSIQGGGETQYF.

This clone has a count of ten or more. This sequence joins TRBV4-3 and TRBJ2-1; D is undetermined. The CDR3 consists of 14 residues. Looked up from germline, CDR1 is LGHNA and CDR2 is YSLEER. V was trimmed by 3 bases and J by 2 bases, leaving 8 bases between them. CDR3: CASSHGRPYNEQFF. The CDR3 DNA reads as TGCGCCAGCAGCCATGGGCGGCCCTACAATGAGCAGTTCTTC.

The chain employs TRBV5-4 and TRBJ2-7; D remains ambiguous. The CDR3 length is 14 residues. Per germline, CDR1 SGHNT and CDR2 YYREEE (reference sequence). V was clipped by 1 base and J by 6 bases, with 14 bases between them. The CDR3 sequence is CASSLYQAKREQYF. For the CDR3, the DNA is TGTGCCAGCAGCTTGTATCAGGCTAAGCGCGAGCAGTACTTC.

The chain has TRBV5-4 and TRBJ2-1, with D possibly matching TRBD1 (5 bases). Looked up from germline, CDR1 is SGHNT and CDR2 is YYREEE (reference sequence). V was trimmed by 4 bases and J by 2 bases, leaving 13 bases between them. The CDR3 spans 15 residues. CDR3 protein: CASSVVGHAYNEQFF. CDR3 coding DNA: TGTGCCAGCAGCGTCGTCGGACATGCCTACAATGAGCAGTTCTTC. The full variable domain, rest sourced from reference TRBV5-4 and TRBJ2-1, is ETGVTQSPTHLIKTRGQQVTLRCSSQSGHNTVSWYQQALGQGPQFIFQYYREEENGRGNFPPRFSGLQFPNYSSELNVNALELDDSALYLCASSVVGHAYNEQFFGPGTRLTVL.

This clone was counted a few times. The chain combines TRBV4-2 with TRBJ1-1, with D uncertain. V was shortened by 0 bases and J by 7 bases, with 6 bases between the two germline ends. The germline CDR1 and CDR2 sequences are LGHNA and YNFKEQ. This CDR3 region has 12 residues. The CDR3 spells CASSQDSLEAFF. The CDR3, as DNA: TGTGCCAGCAGCCAAGACAGCCTTGAAGCTTTCTTT.

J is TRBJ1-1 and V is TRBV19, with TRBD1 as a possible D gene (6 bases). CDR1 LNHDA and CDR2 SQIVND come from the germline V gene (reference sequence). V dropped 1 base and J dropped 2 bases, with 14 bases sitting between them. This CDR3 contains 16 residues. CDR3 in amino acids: CASSIGGRRGNTEAFF. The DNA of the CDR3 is TGTGCCAGTAGTATAGGGGGGCGCAGAGGTAACACTGAAGCTTTCTTT.

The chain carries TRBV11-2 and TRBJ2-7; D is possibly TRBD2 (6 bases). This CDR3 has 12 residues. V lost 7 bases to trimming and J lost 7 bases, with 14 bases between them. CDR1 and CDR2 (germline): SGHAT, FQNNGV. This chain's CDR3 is CASTICGAEQYF. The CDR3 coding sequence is TGTGCCAGCACAATCTGCGGGGCGGAGCAGTACTTC.

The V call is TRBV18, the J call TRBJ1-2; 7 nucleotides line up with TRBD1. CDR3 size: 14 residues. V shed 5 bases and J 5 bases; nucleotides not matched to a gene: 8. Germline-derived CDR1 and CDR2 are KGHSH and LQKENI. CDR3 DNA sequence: TGTGCCAGCTCAGGCGACAGGGCTGGATATGGCTACACCTTC. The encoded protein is CASSGDRAGYGYTF. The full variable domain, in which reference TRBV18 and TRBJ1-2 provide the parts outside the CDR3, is NAGVMQNPRHLVRRRGQEARLRCSPMKGHSHVYWYRQLPEEGLKFMVYLQKENIIDESGMPKERFSAEFPKEGPSILRIQQVVRGDSAAYFCASSGDRAGYGYTFGSGTRLTVV.

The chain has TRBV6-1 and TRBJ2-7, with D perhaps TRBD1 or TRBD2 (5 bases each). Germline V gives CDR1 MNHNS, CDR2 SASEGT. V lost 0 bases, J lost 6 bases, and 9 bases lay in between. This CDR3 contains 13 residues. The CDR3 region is CASSEAGVAEQYF. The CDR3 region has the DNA TGTGCCAGCAGTGAAGCGGGGGTGGCCGAGCAGTACTTC.

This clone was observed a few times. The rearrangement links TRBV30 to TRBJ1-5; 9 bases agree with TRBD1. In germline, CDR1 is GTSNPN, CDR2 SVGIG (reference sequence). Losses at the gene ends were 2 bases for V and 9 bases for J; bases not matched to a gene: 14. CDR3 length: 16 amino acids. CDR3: CAWSRTGQGLSRPQHF. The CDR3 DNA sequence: TGTGCCTGGAGTAGGACAGGACAGGGGCTGTCACGGCCCCAGCATTTT.

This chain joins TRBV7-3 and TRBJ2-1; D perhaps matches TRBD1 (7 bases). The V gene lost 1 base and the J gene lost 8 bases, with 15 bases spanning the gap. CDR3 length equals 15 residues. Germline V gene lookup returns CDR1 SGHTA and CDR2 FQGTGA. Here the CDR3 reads CASSLKVTGTDEQFF. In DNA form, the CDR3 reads TGTGCCAGCAGCTTAAAGGTGACAGGGACTGATGAGCAGTTCTTC. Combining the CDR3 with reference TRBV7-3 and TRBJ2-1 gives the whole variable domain GAGVSQTPSNKVTEKGKYVELRCDPISGHTALYWYRQSLGQGPEFLIYFQGTGAADDSGLPNDRFFAVRPEGSVSTLKIQRTERGDSAVYLCASSLKVTGTDEQFFGPGTRLTVL.

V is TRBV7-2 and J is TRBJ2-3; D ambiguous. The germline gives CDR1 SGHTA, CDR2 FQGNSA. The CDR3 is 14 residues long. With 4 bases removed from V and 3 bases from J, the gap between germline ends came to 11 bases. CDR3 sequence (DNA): TGTGCCAGCAGCTCGTCGACGATTACAGATACGCAGTATTTT. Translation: CASSSSTITDTQYF.

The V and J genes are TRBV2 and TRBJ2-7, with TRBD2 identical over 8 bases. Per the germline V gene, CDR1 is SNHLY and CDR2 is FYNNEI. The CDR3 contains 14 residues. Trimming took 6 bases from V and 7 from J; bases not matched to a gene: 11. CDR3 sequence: CASRGTSSAGEQYF. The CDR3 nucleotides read TGTGCCAGCAGGGGGACTAGTTCTGCGGGGGAGCAGTACTTC.

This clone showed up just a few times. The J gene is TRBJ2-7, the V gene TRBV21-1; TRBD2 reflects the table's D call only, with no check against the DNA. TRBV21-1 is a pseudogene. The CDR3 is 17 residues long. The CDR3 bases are TGTGCCAGCAGCCGTCGGAATCACCCGGGGAGCTCCTACGAGCAGTACTTC. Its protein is CASSRRNHPGSSYEQYF.

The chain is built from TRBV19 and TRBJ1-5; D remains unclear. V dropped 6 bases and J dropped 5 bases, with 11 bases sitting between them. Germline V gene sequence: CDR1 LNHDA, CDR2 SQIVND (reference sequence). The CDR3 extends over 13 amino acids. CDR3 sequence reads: CASRPSVYQPQHF. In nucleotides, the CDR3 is TGTGCCAGTAGGCCGTCGGTGTATCAGCCCCAGCATTTT.

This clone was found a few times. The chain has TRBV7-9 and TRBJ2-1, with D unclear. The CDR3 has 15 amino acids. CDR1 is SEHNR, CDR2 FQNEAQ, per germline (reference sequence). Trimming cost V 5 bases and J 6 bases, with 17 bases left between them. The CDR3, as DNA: TGTGCCAGCAGCCCGCTCCCTACTTGGGGCAATGAGCAGTTCTTC. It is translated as CASSPLPTWGNEQFF. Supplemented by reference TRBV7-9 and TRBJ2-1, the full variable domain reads DTGVSQNPRHKITKRGQNVTFRCDPISEHNRLYWYRQTLGQGPEFLTYFQNEAQLEKSRLLSDRFSAERPKGSFSTLEIQRTEQGDSAMYLCASSPLPTWGNEQFFGPGTRLTVL.

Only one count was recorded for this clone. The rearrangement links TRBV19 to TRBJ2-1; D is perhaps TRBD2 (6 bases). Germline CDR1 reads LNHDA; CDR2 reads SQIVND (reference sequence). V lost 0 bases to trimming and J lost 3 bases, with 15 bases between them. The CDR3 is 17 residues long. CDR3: CASSIDLASVGYNEQFF. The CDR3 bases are TGTGCCAGTAGTATAGATCTAGCTAGCGTTGGCTACAATGAGCAGTTCTTC. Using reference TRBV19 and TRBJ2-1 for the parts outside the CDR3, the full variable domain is DGGITQSPKYLFRKEGQNVTLSCEQNLNHDAMYWYRQDPGQGLRLIYYSQIVNDFQKGDIAEGYSVSREKKESFPLTVTSAQKNPTAFYLCASSIDLASVGYNEQFFGPGTRLTVL.

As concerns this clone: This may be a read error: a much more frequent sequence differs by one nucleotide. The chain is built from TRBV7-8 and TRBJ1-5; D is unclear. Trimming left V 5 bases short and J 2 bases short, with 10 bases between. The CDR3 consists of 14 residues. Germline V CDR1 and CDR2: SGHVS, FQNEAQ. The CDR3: CASSPSPGNQPQHF. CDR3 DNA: TGTGCCAGCAGCCCCAGCCCGGGCAATCAGCCCCAGCATTTT.

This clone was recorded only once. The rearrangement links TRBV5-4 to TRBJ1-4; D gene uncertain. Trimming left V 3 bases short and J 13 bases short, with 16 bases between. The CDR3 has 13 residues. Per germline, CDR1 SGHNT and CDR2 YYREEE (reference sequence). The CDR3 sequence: CASSSNTADILFF. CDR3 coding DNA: TGTGCCAGCAGCTCTAACACGGCGGATATACTGTTTTTT.

CDR3 in amino acids: CASSIGAADSGELFF. As DNA, the CDR3 is TGTGCCAGCAGCATAGGAGCGGCAGATTCCGGGGAGCTGTTTTTT. The chain has TRBV28 and TRBJ2-2; D is perhaps TRBD2 (5 bases). Deletions cut 6 bases from V and 6 bases from J, with 17 bases between. CDR1 MDHEN and CDR2 SYDVKM come from the germline V gene. The CDR3 is 15 residues long. Full variable domain (remainder filled in from reference TRBV28 and TRBJ2-2): DVKVTQSSRYLVKRTGEKVFLECVQDMDHENMFWYRQDPGLGLRLIYFSYDVKMKEKGDIPEGYSVSREKKERFSLILESASTNQTSMYLCASSIGAADSGELFFGEGSRLTVL.

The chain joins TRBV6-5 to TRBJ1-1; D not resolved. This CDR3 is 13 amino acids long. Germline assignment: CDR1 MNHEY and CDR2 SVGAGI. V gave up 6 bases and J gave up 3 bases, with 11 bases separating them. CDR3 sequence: CASRLPGDTEAFF. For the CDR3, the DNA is TGTGCCAGCAGACTCCCCGGGGACACTGAAGCTTTCTTT.